This T cell receptor beta chain came from a study of Graves' ophthalmopathy and Graves' hyperthyroidism. The V and J ends lost 0 bases and 5 bases, in that order; junction bases with no gene match: 7. This CDR3 region has 18 residues. Germline assignment: CDR1 MGHRA and CDR2 YSYEKL. Orbital computed tomography, thyroid ultrasound, TRAb, serum thyroxine and clinical symptoms formed the basis of diagnosis. Overall study results and limits: Most expanded thyroid clonotypes above 0.001 frequency also appeared in blood.

Regarding this clonotype: Antigen specificity is unknown.

From RNA, the CDR3 regions of TCR beta chains were amplified and sequenced. After a first-round RT-PCR with HTBI primers, a second-round multiplex PCR was run. MiXCR was run by TCRdb on the multiplex PCR reads, yielding one entry per CDR3 protein. The table lists over a million distinct CDR3 sequences, roughly two fifths of them singletons. This chain connects TRBV4-1 to TRBJ2-2; 12 nucleotides agree with TRBD2. The sample was peripheral blood or thyroid tissue (not recorded which). This receptor was taken from an adult man with Graves' hyperthyroidism. The CDR3 nucleotides read TGCGCCAGCAGCCAAGATAGGTCAGGGACTAGCGGGACCGGGGAGCTGTTTTTT. Translated, it gives CASSQDRSGTSGTGELFF.